The 11 T cell receptor beta chains below were found in one sample sequenced in a study of blood T cell repertoires in COVID-19. The assay was immunoSEQ multiplex PCR, and TCRdb's table has in-frame clones only and misses some. Found here are roughly 500,000 clones, around nine tenths of them singletons; the top ten hold around 1.9%. Sequenced material: PBMCs or T cells enriched from blood (not recorded which). These receptors originate from a woman in her thirties or forties who had recovered from COVID-19.

J is TRBJ1-4 and V is TRBV14, with D possibly being TRBD1 (5 bases). The germline V gene has CDR1 SGHDN and CDR2 FVKESK. V was cut by 6 bases and J by 7 bases, with 18 bases left in between. The CDR3 has 15 residues. The CDR3 nucleotides read TGTGCCAGCAGTCAACAATACGGCGGGGGTGAAAAACTGTTTTTT. Amino acids: CASSQQYGGGEKLFF.

The chain couples TRBV3-1 (or the pseudogene TRBV3-2) to TRBJ2-1, with 12 bases fitting TRBD2. Germline CDR1 is LGHDT and CDR2 is YNNKEL (reference sequence). V was clipped by 4 bases and J by 6 bases; unmatched bases: 7. The CDR3 contains 16 residues. CDR3 DNA sequence: TGTGCCAGCAGCCCACCTAGCGGGAGGGCCGGCAATGAGCAGTTCTTC. Residues: CASSPPSGRAGNEQFF.

V gene TRBV10-3 combines with J gene TRBJ1-4; D unresolved. The CDR3 consists of 15 residues. Germline V gene sequence: CDR1 ENHRY, CDR2 SYGVKD. V was cut by 10 bases and J by 0 bases, with 15 bases left in between. The CDR3 DNA follows: TGTGCCACAATCGGGTCCATGGCAACTAATGAAAAACTGTTTTTT. It translates to CATIGSMATNEKLFF.

The chain employs TRBV5-5 and TRBJ1-1; D may be TRBD1 (5 bases). Germline V gene data show CDR1 as SGHKS and CDR2 as YYEKEE (reference sequence). CDR3 length: 14 amino acids. Deletions cut 1 base from V and 4 bases from J, with 11 bases between. The CDR3 DNA reads as TGTGCCAGCAGCTTGCTGGGGCAGGTCACTGAAGCTTTCTTT. Amino acids: CASSLLGQVTEAFF.

The chain couples TRBV15 to TRBJ1-4, with a weak D call TRBD1 (5 bases). Germline assignment: CDR1 LNHNV and CDR2 YYDKDF (reference sequence). CDR3 size: 16 residues. Trimming took off 0 bases at V and 8 bases at J, with 16 bases between the two ends. DNA of the CDR3: TGTGCCACCAGCAGAGATGGGGAGGGGACTAGGGAAAAACTGTTTTTT. This translates into CATSRDGEGTREKLFF.

The chain links TRBV14 to TRBJ2-1, with D perhaps TRBD1 (6 bases). The CDR3 sequence is 13 residues long. Germline V gives CDR1 SGHDN, CDR2 FVKESK. V was cut by 3 bases and J by 8 bases, with 11 bases left in between. CDR3 loop: CASSQVGGHEQFF. The CDR3 bases are TGTGCCAGCAGCCAGGTTGGGGGCCATGAGCAGTTCTTC.

The chain recombines TRBV19 with TRBJ2-1; a weak D match, TRBD2 (5 bases). Germline-derived CDR1 and CDR2 are LNHDA and SQIVND (reference sequence). V was clipped by 3 bases and J by 7 bases, with 16 bases between them. This CDR3 is 15 amino acids long. CDR3 sequence reads: CASSIEAAPRNEQFF. CDR3 coding DNA: TGTGCCAGTAGTATTGAAGCGGCCCCAAGGAATGAGCAGTTCTTC.

The V call is TRBV29-1, the J call TRBJ1-3; D unclear. Deletions cut 2 bases from V and 0 bases from J, with 20 bases between. This CDR3 is built from 18 residues. The germline gives CDR1 SQVTM, CDR2 ANQGSEA. CDR3 sequence: CSVESVGSSSSSGNTIYF. The CDR3, as DNA: TGCAGCGTTGAAAGTGTGGGCAGCTCATCGAGCTCTGGAAACACCATATATTTT.

Here the CDR3 reads CASGTSGSTDTQYF. The DNA of the CDR3 is TGTGCCAGCGGGACTAGCGGAAGCACAGATACGCAGTATTTT. The genes are TRBV7-2 and TRBJ2-3, with 11 bases that match TRBD2. CDR1 SGHTA and CDR2 FQGNSA come from the germline V gene. V shed 8 bases, J shed 0 bases, and the junction held 1 base outside the gene matches. CDR3 length equals 14 residues.

The J gene is TRBJ2-5, the V gene TRBV11-3, with unresolved D. V was shortened by 0 bases and J by 1 base, with 6 bases between the two germline ends. The CDR3 is 14 amino acids. CDR1 SGHNT and CDR2 YENEEA come from the germline V gene. The CDR3 nucleotides read TGTGCCAGCAGCTTAGAACGGGTCCAAGAGACCCAGTACTTC. The encoded protein is CASSLERVQETQYF.

This clone was counted many times. In the same sample, other DNA sequences code for this CDR3. The V gene is TRBV27, the J gene TRBJ1-6; 7 bases fit TRBD1. The ends lost 2 bases at V and 4 bases at J; junction bases unmatched: 2. Germline V lookup: CDR1 MNHEY, CDR2 SMNVEV (reference sequence). The CDR3 extends over 15 amino acids. CDR3 residues: CASSLGTVYNSPLHF. CDR3 coding DNA: TGTGCCAGCAGTTTAGGGACAGTTTATAATTCACCCCTCCACTTT.